This T cell receptor (beta chain) was identified during a study of radiation and T cells in renal cell carcinoma. From germline, CDR1 is SGHTA and CDR2 FQGTGA. The CDR3 is made up of 15 amino acids. V was pared by 5 bases and J by 5 bases, with 8 bases of the junction left unmatched. TCRdb keeps only in-frame clones here, not all; method: immunoSEQ multiplex PCR. Of 130,000 to 150,000 clones listed, 88% are singletons. Indicated time point: baseline pretreatment blood. Treatment: 15 Gy SBRT to primary tumor, nephrectomy 4 weeks later. Radiation-treated patients gave blood at baseline, week 2 and week 4. Regarding this clone: Its antigen remains unknown.

The study's findings and limits: In blood, top tumor clones expanded by 2 weeks, shrinking by 4.

The gene calls are TRBV7-3 and TRBJ2-5; 10 bases are a match to TRBD1. The sequencing here drew on blood, taken from a patient whose treatment included radiotherapy and nephrectomy. The receptor's source is a woman in her sixties or seventies with renal cell carcinoma. The CDR3 nucleotides read TGTGCCAGCAGCCCGACAGGGGGCTGGACGGAGACCCAGTACTTC. Its translation: CASSPTGGWTETQYF.